This entry describes one T cell receptor beta chain. Its antigen remains undetermined. No much larger clonotype is one base removed from it; base qualities were not supplied. The immunoSEQ Assay, a bias-controlled multiplex PCR, was used to amplify TCRbeta CDR3 regions from genomic DNA. The authors processed their data as follows. The number of nucleated cells in each sample was estimated from the amplification of reference gene primers within the assay. To quantify the absolute abundance of each unique TCRbeta CDR3 rearrangement, sequence reads were collapsed and filtered. For each sample, productive Simpson clonality was calculated as the square root of Simpson's diversity index over productive rearrangements. Sourced from immuneACCESS, this table was stored by TCRdb with only in-frame sequences that have V and J called. A share of the clones is absent; for the studies checked, an unresolved V gene accounts for under half, and the remainder has no known explanation. The D gene and trimming were derived from the DNA, and the V and J assignments and clone size from that table. The sample table shows about 180,000 clones, and more than 85% are seen once. The ten largest clones add up to roughly 2.9% of the sample.

This record belongs to a study of blood T cell repertoires in COVID-19 (dated by TCRdb to about 2020). General notes on the study: Samples covering the acute and convalescent phases of COVID-19 were provided by collaborators in the United States, Italy and Spain. The material from the prospective study consisted of cDNA or gDNA derived from T cells, B-cell-depleted T cells, or PBMCs. Subjects who had been exposed to COVID-19, were actively infected with it, or had recovered from it provided the deeply sampled blood TCRbeta repertoires that made up the dataset. The repertoires were made available in a free public database intended to serve as a resource for research on the immune response to SARS-CoV-2. A de-identified subject ID, COVID-19 status, age in years and sex were almost always included in the sample metadata. Samples came from the ongoing ImmuneRACE study (first 160 participants) plus 1,254 subjects from 6 global collaborators. Where available, HLA class I and class II types were obtained from metadata supplied by the sample provider rather than from assay-based typing. What the authors observed across the whole study: Clinical and demographic metadata were provided uncurated, with the amount varying by source and participant.

For CDR1 and CDR2, the germline V gene lists SNHLY and FYNNEI. Trimming removed 4 bases from V and 5 bases from J, leaving 8 bases between the germline ends. The CDR3 covers 12 residues, taking in both the cysteine and the phenylalanine. Only CDR3 DNA remains: 36 bases, in frame from the first base. Whole blood was collected in K2EDTA tubes by collaborating institutions according to the institutions' own protocols. Collaborator samples were shipped for TCRbeta analysis as frozen whole blood, isolated PBMCs, or DNA extracted from either sample type. This sequence was found in a woman between 25 and 40 years old with active or convalescent COVID-19. The chain links TRBV2 with TRBJ2-5, with the D gene not clear enough to name. What was sequenced was peripheral blood. Here the CDR3 is given as CASSATRETQYF. DNA sequence: TGTGCCAGCAGTGCAACTCGTGAGACCCAGTACTTC.